This T cell receptor (beta chain) was retrieved from a study of T cells in Graves' hyperthyroidism and ophthalmopathy. TCR beta CDR3 regions were amplified from RNA. The study used the HTBI primer set for a first-round RT-PCR of the TCR CDR3. TCRdb ran MiXCR on the multiplex PCR reads and lists one entry per CDR3 protein. The table lists 490,000 or so distinct CDR3 sequences, about 20% of them singletons, with approximately 48% in the top ten. This clonotype was counted many times. Its antigen remains unknown. This CDR3 is built from 13 residues. V lost 1 base to trimming and J lost 7 bases, with 10 bases between them. Germline-derived CDR1 and CDR2 are MDHEN and SYDVKM. Study-level results: For ophthalmopathy, model prediction preceded onset by a median roughly 6.5 months.

The rearrangement links TRBV28 to TRBJ1-2; D is uncertain. The sequenced sample consisted of blood. This sequence was found in a man in his forties with Graves' ophthalmopathy. CDR3 sequence: CASSLSQISGYTF. The CDR3 nucleotides are TGTGCCAGCAGTTTATCACAAATCTCTGGCTACACCTTC.